Below are 27 T cell receptor beta chains sequenced from a single sample in a study of blood T cell repertoires in COVID-19. Profiled with immunoSEQ multiplex PCR; TCRdb holds only in-frame clones, not every one. The sample holds about 280,000 clones, 85% seen once. The sequenced sample was PBMCs or T cells enriched from blood (not recorded which). These TCRs come from a woman aged 45-65 years who had recovered from COVID-19.

The chain is built from TRBV2 and TRBJ2-7; tentatively, D is TRBD1 (6 bases). The V gene lost 10 bases and the J gene lost 3 bases, with 16 bases spanning the gap. Germline V gene sequence: CDR1 SNHLY, CDR2 FYNNEI. This CDR3 contains 13 residues. This CDR3 reads CAIIGPGDYEQYF. The CDR3 bases are TGTGCCATTATCGGCCCAGGGGACTACGAGCAGTACTTC.

The chain employs TRBV9 and TRBJ2-5; 12 positions agree with TRBD1. The V and J ends lost 3 bases and 5 bases, in that order; junction bases with no gene match: 8. The CDR3 consists of 16 residues. Germline lookup yields CDR1 SGDLS and CDR2 YYNGEE. CDR3 amino acids: CASSAPPGQGAETQYF. The CDR3 DNA reads TGTGCCAGCAGCGCCCCCCCGGGACAGGGGGCGGAGACCCAGTACTTC.

The chain recombines TRBV5-1 with TRBJ1-5, with a tentative D call TRBD1 (6 bases). The germline CDR1 and CDR2 sequences are SGHRS and YFSETQ. Deletions cut 4 bases from V and 3 bases from J, with 17 bases between. There are 16 residues in the CDR3. The DNA for the CDR3 is TGCGCCAGCAGCCCTGGACATGGGGGCGACAATCAGCCCCAGCATTTT. Its translation is CASSPGHGGDNQPQHF.

This chain links TRBV19 with TRBJ1-5; 10 bases align to TRBD1. This CDR3 contains 16 residues. Germline V gene data show CDR1 as LNHDA and CDR2 as SQIVND (reference sequence). Unmatched junction bases numbered 5, after V lost 3 bases and J lost 3 bases. The chain's CDR3 is CASSIDGTGDNQPQHF. The CDR3 DNA reads TGTGCCAGTAGTATCGATGGGACAGGGGACAATCAGCCCCAGCATTTT.

The chain is built from TRBV10-3 and TRBJ1-1; D is unclear. CDR3 length: 11 residues. Germline CDR1 reads ENHRY; CDR2 reads SYGVKD. The V gene lost 10 bases and the J gene lost 3 bases, with 9 bases spanning the gap. CDR3 sequence reads: CATRRDTEAFF. CDR3 coding DNA: TGTGCCACCCGCCGGGACACTGAAGCTTTCTTT.

The chain joins TRBV19 to TRBJ2-1; 9 bases are a match to TRBD2. Germline CDR1 reads LNHDA; CDR2 reads SQIVND (reference sequence). The J segment lost 8 bases and the V segment lost 2 bases, leaving 13 bases of the junction unmatched. The CDR3 has 17 amino acids. CDR3 coding DNA: TGTGCCAGTAGTATATACAGCGGGGGGCCCCTTGACTATGAGCAGTTCTTC. It is translated as CASSIYSGGPLDYEQFF.

Concerning this clone itself: Other DNA sequences from this sample encode an identical CDR3 as well. The DNA for the CDR3 is TGTGCCAGTAGTATCGGACTTAATGAGCAGTTCTTC. Its protein product is CASSIGLNEQFF. The chain recombines TRBV19 with TRBJ2-1; D perhaps matches TRBD2 (5 bases). The CDR3 consists of 12 residues. V lost 3 bases and J lost 7, with 7 bases in between. The germline gives CDR1 LNHDA, CDR2 SQIVND (reference sequence).

The chain employs TRBV7-8 and TRBJ1-2; 9 nucleotides agree with TRBD1. CDR1 and CDR2 (germline): SGHVS, FQNEAQ. The CDR3 extends over 15 amino acids. The V and J ends lost 1 base and 2 bases, in that order; junction bases with no gene match: 2. The CDR3 DNA follows: TGTGCCAGCAGCTTAGACGGACAGGGGAACTATGGCTACACCTTC. Protein: CASSLDGQGNYGYTF. The variable domain in full, with the rest retrieved from reference TRBV7-8 and TRBJ1-2, is GAGVSQSPRYKVAKRGQDVALRCDPISGHVSLFWYQQALGQGPEFLTYFQNEAQLDKSGLPSDRFFAERPEGSVSTLKIQRTQQEDSAVYLCASSLDGQGNYGYTFGSGTRLTVV.

This chain uses TRBV11-2 with TRBJ2-1; the D gene is possibly TRBD1 (5 bases). CDR3 length: 15 residues. The V gene's germline CDR1 is SGHAT and CDR2 FQNNGV. V was cut by 1 base and J by 4 bases, with 11 bases left in between. This CDR3 reads CASSLGLQVYNEQFF. In DNA form, the CDR3 reads TGTGCCAGCAGCTTAGGTTTACAGGTTTACAATGAGCAGTTCTTC.

The chain recombines TRBV29-1 with TRBJ2-3, with unresolved D. V lost 6 bases to trimming and J lost 0 bases, with 10 bases between them. CDR1 is SQVTM and CDR2 is ANQGSEA in the germline V gene. The CDR3 contains 13 residues. The DNA of the CDR3 is TGCAGCGTACGGAGCGATAGCACAGATACGCAGTATTTT. Translation: CSVRSDSTDTQYF.

In its sample, this clone was seen once. The same CDR3 can be traced to other DNA sequences in this sample. The rearrangement uses TRBV15 and TRBJ1-5, with D uncertain. The CDR3 is made up of 14 amino acids. The germline V gene encodes CDR1 LNHNV and CDR2 YYDKDF (reference sequence). Trimming stripped 0 bases from V and 4 bases from J, with 7 bases between. The DNA for the CDR3 is TGTGCCACCAGCAGAGATCGGGGTAATCAGCCCCAGCATTTT. Translation gives CATSRDRGNQPQHF.

The rearrangement uses TRBV7-9 and TRBJ1-1; maybe TRBD1 (6 bases). The CDR3 loop spans 14 amino acids. Germline lookup yields CDR1 SEHNR and CDR2 FQNEAQ (reference sequence). V dropped 5 bases and J dropped 2 bases, with 12 bases sitting between them. This CDR3 reads CASSPSGENTEAFF. The CDR3 DNA is TGTGCCAGCAGCCCGTCAGGGGAAAACACTGAAGCTTTCTTT.

The J gene is TRBJ2-3, the V gene TRBV4-1; no firm D call. Trimming stripped 0 bases from V and 0 bases from J, with 4 bases between. From germline, CDR1 is MGHRA and CDR2 YSYEKL. The CDR3 has 14 residues. The DNA of the CDR3 is TGCGCCAGCAGCCAAGACCAAAGCACAGATACGCAGTATTTT. It translates to CASSQDQSTDTQYF.

Written as DNA, the CDR3 is TGTGCCTGGATATCCAGGGTCTCGAGGACTGAAGCTTTCTTT. Encoded protein: CAWISRVSRTEAFF. J is TRBJ1-1 and V is TRBV30; perhaps TRBD1 as D (5 bases). From germline, CDR1 is GTSNPN and CDR2 SVGIG (reference sequence). The CDR3 is 14 residues long. Trimming left V 4 bases short and J 5 bases short, with 17 bases between.

For the CDR3, the DNA is TGTGCCAGCAGCTGGACAGGGGCAGAAAAACTGTTTTTT. Amino acids: CASSWTGAEKLFF. The chain couples TRBV7-2 to TRBJ1-4, with 9 bases that match TRBD1. V shed 4 bases and J 8 bases; nucleotides not matched to a gene: 2. Germline V lookup: CDR1 SGHTA, CDR2 FQGNSA. This CDR3 is built from 13 residues.

The rearrangement joins TRBV19 to TRBJ1-5; D is perhaps TRBD1 (5 bases). V was cut by 5 bases and J by 3 bases, with 17 bases left in between. Germline-derived CDR1 and CDR2 are LNHDA and SQIVND (reference sequence). The CDR3 totals 16 residues. The CDR3 nucleotides are TGTGCCAGTAGTGTGACAGCCTCTCCCTCCAATCAGCCCCAGCATTTT. Protein sequence: CASSVTASPSNQPQHF.

This sequence joins TRBV4-1 and TRBJ1-4, with D uncertain. V lost 2 bases to trimming and J lost 10 bases, with 8 bases between them. Germline CDR1 reads MGHRA; CDR2 reads YSYEKL. The CDR3 sequence is 12 residues long. The CDR3 loop is CASSQRTSKLFF. The CDR3 coding sequence is TGCGCCAGCAGCCAACGGACTTCAAAACTGTTTTTT.

This chain links TRBV6-2 or TRBV6-3 with TRBJ1-5, with 11 bases aligning to TRBD1. Germline V lookup: CDR1 MNHEY, CDR2 SVGEGT. The CDR3 is made up of 16 amino acids. V was clipped by 6 bases and J by 6 bases; unmatched bases: 10. CDR3 residues: CASSTLDRGLGQPQHF. The CDR3 coding sequence is TGTGCCAGCAGCACATTGGACAGGGGGCTGGGTCAGCCCCAGCATTTT.

This chain connects TRBV24-1 to TRBJ2-3, with D unresolved. Germline V lookup: CDR1 KGHDR, CDR2 SFDVKD. The CDR3 contains 14 residues. Trimming stripped 9 bases from V and 0 bases from J, with 12 bases between. The CDR3 sequence: CATRGTASTDTQYF. The CDR3 bases are TGTGCCACCCGTGGAACAGCAAGCACAGATACGCAGTATTTT.

The chain is built from TRBV19 and TRBJ1-6; no clear D gene. Trimming stripped 4 bases from V and 5 bases from J, with 9 bases between. This CDR3 contains 14 residues. In germline, CDR1 is LNHDA, CDR2 SQIVND (reference sequence). As DNA, the CDR3 is TGTGCCAGTAGTAGAGATCGAGATAATTCACCCCTCCACTTT. It encodes CASSRDRDNSPLHF.

This chain joins TRBV11-1 and TRBJ2-5; 10 bases agree with TRBD1. V was clipped by 8 bases and J by 2 bases; unmatched bases: 8. The length of the CDR3 is 15 residues. CDR1 and CDR2 from the germline V gene are SGHAT and FQDESV (reference sequence). The CDR3 is CASSIDRGRQETQYF. CDR3 nucleotides: TGTGCCAGCTCCATCGACAGGGGGCGACAAGAGACCCAGTACTTC.

The rearrangement joins TRBV4-2 to TRBJ2-3; D is unclear. Trimming shortened V by 1 base and J by 1 base, and 9 bases separated the two germline ends. This CDR3 is 15 amino acids long. In germline, CDR1 is LGHNA, CDR2 YNFKEQ. CDR3 nucleotide sequence: TGTGCCAGCAGCCAAGTCCGGTCGCGCACAGATACGCAGTATTTT. Protein product: CASSQVRSRTDTQYF.

The chain is built from TRBV28 and TRBJ1-1; D is uncertain. Trimming took off 2 bases at V and 4 bases at J, with 11 bases between the two ends. Germline-derived CDR1 and CDR2 are MDHEN and SYDVKM. This CDR3 spans 14 amino acids. The chain's CDR3 is CASSLGVSFTEAFF. DNA for the CDR3: TGTGCCAGCAGTTTAGGAGTCAGCTTCACTGAAGCTTTCTTT.

The V call is TRBV21-1, the J call TRBJ1-3; the D segment call TRBD1 is taken from the table without a DNA check. TRBV21-1 is deemed a pseudogene. The CDR3 loop spans 20 amino acids. CDR3 DNA: TGTGCCACCACGGAGCGTAAAAGGGGGACAGGGTATAGCTCTGGAAACACCATATATTTT. Translated, it gives CATTERKRGTGYSSGNTIYF.

Only one count was recorded for this clone. The chain carries TRBV7-2 and TRBJ1-1; 7 bases are a match to TRBD1. CDR3 length: 16 amino acids. Germline CDR1 is SGHTA and CDR2 is FQGNSA. The trim removed 0 bases at V and 1 base at J, leaving 5 bases unmatched. The CDR3 coding sequence is TGTGCCAGCAGCTTAGCGCACCGGACAGGGAACACTGAAGCTTTCTTT. Protein sequence: CASSLAHRTGNTEAFF.

In this sample, this clone turned up a few times. The V gene is TRBV19, the J gene TRBJ1-2; no clear D. The V end was cut by 6 bases, the J end by 3 bases, with 14 bases between. This CDR3 comprises 14 residues. Per the germline V gene, CDR1 is LNHDA and CDR2 is SQIVND (reference sequence). The CDR3 bases are TGTGCCAGTAGCCCGGGAGGTCTTGACTATGGCTACACCTTC. This encodes CASSPGGLDYGYTF.

This clone has more than one count but fewer than ten. The same CDR3 also results from other DNA sequences found in this sample. Here the CDR3 reads CASSLLQGSNEKLFF. The CDR3 DNA reads TGCGCCAGCAGCTTACTACAGGGATCTAATGAAAAACTGTTTTTT. V usage is TRBV5-1 and J usage is TRBJ1-4; the D gene is possibly TRBD1 (6 bases). Germline assignment: CDR1 SGHRS and CDR2 YFSETQ. V gave up 2 bases and J gave up 3 bases, with 11 bases separating them. The CDR3 length is 15 residues. Using reference TRBV5-1 and TRBJ1-4 for the parts outside the CDR3, the full variable domain is KAGVTQTPRYLIKTRGQQVTLSCSPISGHRSVSWYQQTPGQGLQFLFEYFSETQRNKGNFPGRFSGRQFSNSRSEMNVSTLELGDSALYLCASSLLQGSNEKLFFGSGTQLSVL.